Listed below are T cell receptor beta chains from one sample, sequenced in a study of T cells expressing NK-cell markers. TCRdb reprocessed the 5' RACE reads; each CDR3 protein has one entry and no DNA is given. This sample's clone table lists roughly 420,000 distinct CDR3 sequences. Sequencing was carried out using blood T cells: a sorted CD56 or NKG2C T cell subset, CD4+ or CD8+ T cells, or bulk PBMC T cells (not recorded which). Receptors were obtained from a woman between 18 and 75 years old in good health. Each CDR3 is given with its conserved first and last residue.

j_call cdr3_length v_call cdr3_aa
TRBJ2-3 14 TRBV6-1 CASSPTGKRDTQYF
TRBJ2-2 12 TRBV9 CASSPMGGELFF
TRBJ2-1 15 TRBV20-1 CSARGFPGRINEQFF
TRBJ1-1 13 TRBV29-1 CSVVGPLNTEAFF
TRBJ1-1 15 TRBV19 CASSGGQVEITEAFF
TRBJ2-7 14 TRBV20-1 CSIPSGSGIAEQYF
TRBJ2-1 16 TRBV4-2 CASSQGGLAGLNEQFF
TRBJ1-1 13 TRBV7-3 CASSFTGSPEAFF
TRBJ2-7 13 TRBV5-1 CASKWGASYEQYF
TRBJ2-3 16 TRBV5-5 CASSQLGQRSTDTQYF
TRBJ2-1 15 TRBV5-4 CASSLSVGRFNEQFF